The 30 T cell receptor beta chains below all came from one sample that was sequenced in a study of blood T cell repertoires in COVID-19. The protocol was immunoSEQ multiplex PCR, while the TCRdb copy is restricted to in-frame clones and leaves out a portion. The sample has approximately 470,000 clones, 87% seen once. The specimen was PBMCs or T cells enriched from blood (not recorded which). Receptors originate from a woman between 18 and 29 years old who had recovered from COVID-19.

This rearrangement joins TRBV30 to TRBJ2-3, with 7 bases fitting TRBD2. The J segment lost 10 bases and the V segment lost 3 bases, leaving 13 bases of the junction unmatched. Per germline, CDR1 GTSNPN and CDR2 SVGIG (reference sequence). The CDR3 is made up of 14 amino acids. In DNA form, the CDR3 reads TGTGCCTGGAGCGGACTAGGGCACTCAGGATCGCAGTATTTT. Translating it yields CAWSGLGHSGSQYF.

This chain links TRBV18 with TRBJ1-1; D gene unclear. Germline V gives CDR1 KGHSH, CDR2 LQKENI. Deletions cut 2 bases from V and 1 base from J, with 11 bases between. CDR3 length equals 15 residues. As DNA, the CDR3 is TGTGCCAGCTCACCAGATGATAGCAGGAACACTGAAGCTTTCTTT. Its translation: CASSPDDSRNTEAFF.

The CDR3 DNA reads TGTGCCAGCAGTTACGGGGCAGCCGCAACTAATGAAAAACTGTTTTTT. Its protein is CASSYGAAATNEKLFF. This chain uses TRBV6-5 with TRBJ1-4; possible D gene TRBD1, 5 bases. Trimming took off 2 bases at V and 0 bases at J, with 10 bases between the two ends. CDR3 length: 16 amino acids. In germline, CDR1 is MNHEY, CDR2 SVGAGI.

This clone was observed once. J is TRBJ2-7 and V is TRBV5-1; TRBD1 aligns across 8 bases. Looked up from germline, CDR1 is SGHRS and CDR2 is YFSETQ. The V segment lost 2 bases and the J segment 8 bases; nucleotides outside the gene matches: 6. This CDR3 is 13 amino acids long. The CDR3 protein is CASSFSGGAKQYF. The CDR3 DNA reads as TGCGCCAGCAGCTTTTCAGGGGGCGCAAAGCAGTACTTC.

The genes are TRBV5-1 and TRBJ1-2; D unclear. The V end was cut by 0 bases, the J end by 4 bases, with 19 bases between. Germline V gives CDR1 SGHRS, CDR2 YFSETQ. There are 17 residues in the CDR3. CDR3 protein: CASSLVRAGSGPYGYTF. CDR3 coding DNA: TGCGCCAGCAGCTTGGTTCGGGCTGGGAGCGGTCCCTATGGCTACACCTTC.

The chain employs TRBV5-1 and TRBJ2-7; tentatively, D is TRBD1 (6 bases). V lost 4 bases and J 0 bases, leaving 11 bases between the germline ends. CDR3 length equals 14 residues. Germline V gene sequence: CDR1 SGHRS, CDR2 YFSETQ. The CDR3, as DNA: TGCGCCAGCAGCCCTCGGGACATCTCCTACGAGCAGTACTTC. Translated, it gives CASSPRDISYEQYF. The full variable domain, in which reference TRBV5-1 and TRBJ2-7 provide the parts outside the CDR3, is KAGVTQTPRYLIKTRGQQVTLSCSPISGHRSVSWYQQTPGQGLQFLFEYFSETQRNKGNFPGRFSGRQFSNSRSEMNVSTLELGDSALYLCASSPRDISYEQYFGPGTRLTVT.

This chain uses TRBV9 with TRBJ1-1; 9 bases are a match to TRBD1. Trimming removed 4 bases from V and 6 bases from J; junction bases left unmatched: 13. The germline V gene encodes CDR1 SGDLS and CDR2 YYNGEE. This CDR3 has 16 amino acids. CDR3 amino acids: CASSPPGQGGKAEAFF. The CDR3 DNA reads TGTGCCAGCAGCCCCCCGGGACAGGGAGGGAAGGCTGAAGCTTTCTTT. The entire variable domain, with the rest obtained from reference TRBV9 and TRBJ1-1, is as follows: DSGVTQTPKHLITATGQRVTLRCSPRSGDLSVYWYQQSLDQGLQFLIQYYNGEERAKGNILERFSAQQFPDLHSELNLSSLELGDSALYFCASSPPGQGGKAEAFFGQGTRLTVV.

Remarks on this clone: Additional DNA sequences in this sample encode the identical CDR3. The J gene is TRBJ1-1, the V gene TRBV5-1; 7 nucleotides match TRBD1. J gave up 3 bases and V 4 bases, and 3 bases lay outside the gene matches. Germline V CDR1 and CDR2: SGHRS, YFSETQ. The CDR3 totals 13 residues. This CDR3 is CASSLQGDTEAFF. CDR3 in DNA: TGCGCCAGCAGCCTTCAGGGGGACACTGAAGCTTTCTTT.

This chain uses TRBV3-1 (or the pseudogene TRBV3-2) with TRBJ1-1; 7 positions agree with TRBD1. Unmatched junction bases numbered 4, after V lost 3 bases and J lost 3 bases. Germline CDR1 reads LGHDT; CDR2 reads YNNKEL (reference sequence). The CDR3 runs 14 residues. The CDR3 bases are TGTGCCAGCAGCCATGCAGGGGGTTACACTGAAGCTTTCTTT. It specifies CASSHAGGYTEAFF.

J is TRBJ1-2 and V is TRBV28, with 8 bases fitting TRBD1. J gave up 2 bases and V 7 bases, and 6 bases lay outside the gene matches. Per germline, CDR1 MDHEN and CDR2 SYDVKM. This CDR3 is built from 14 residues. CDR3 in amino acids: CASTDRQGNYGYTF. CDR3 bases: TGTGCCAGCACTGACAGACAGGGGAACTATGGCTACACCTTC.

The chain joins TRBV2 to TRBJ2-7, with 9 bases aligning to TRBD1. The V segment lost 7 bases and the J segment 4 bases; nucleotides outside the gene matches: 11. Germline V gene data show CDR1 as SNHLY and CDR2 as FYNNEI. This CDR3 has 15 amino acids. In DNA, the CDR3 is TGTGCCAGCACCCCCCCCCGGGACAGGGAATACGAGCAGTACTTC. As protein: CASTPPRDREYEQYF.

The CDR3 loop reads CASSTPGGARAFF. The CDR3 region has the DNA TGCGCCAGCAGCACACCGGGGGGGGCGCGCGCTTTCTTT. The chain couples TRBV4-1 to TRBJ1-1, with D possibly being TRBD1 (6 bases). CDR1 MGHRA and CDR2 YSYEKL come from the germline V gene. V lost 5 bases to trimming and J lost 11 bases, with 18 bases between them. This CDR3 contains 13 residues.

The V call is TRBV28, the J call TRBJ1-3; possibly TRBD1 for D (6 bases). The CDR3 totals 17 residues. CDR1 and CDR2 (germline): MDHEN, SYDVKM. V lost 11 bases and J 4 bases, leaving 27 bases between the germline ends. The CDR3 spells CACAQGGAGPTGNTIYF. CDR3 in DNA: TGTGCCTGCGCTCAAGGGGGAGCCGGGCCCACGGGAAACACCATATATTTT.

The CDR3 sequence is CASGKSRETLIYEQYF. DNA for the CDR3: TGCGCCAGTGGAAAGAGTAGGGAGACCCTTATCTACGAGCAGTACTTC. The chain links TRBV5-1 to TRBJ2-7; maybe TRBD2 (5 bases). The CDR3 is 16 residues long. V was pared by 8 bases and J by 3 bases, with 24 bases between. Germline assignment: CDR1 SGHRS and CDR2 YFSETQ.

This chain links TRBV2 with TRBJ2-3, with 8 bases that match TRBD1. The V gene's germline CDR1 is SNHLY and CDR2 FYNNEI. V was pared by 2 bases and J by 2 bases, with 6 bases of the junction left unmatched. The CDR3 has 16 residues. Written as DNA, the CDR3 is TGTGCCAGCAGTGAACTAGGACAGGGACTCACAGATACGCAGTATTTT. It encodes CASSELGQGLTDTQYF. Combining the CDR3 with reference TRBV2 and TRBJ2-3 gives the whole variable domain EPEVTQTPSHQVTQMGQEVILRCVPISNHLYFYWYRQILGQKVEFLVSFYNNEISEKSEIFDDQFSVERPDGSNFTLKIRSTKLEDSAMYFCASSELGQGLTDTQYFGPGTRLTVL.

The chain recombines TRBV5-1 with TRBJ1-1; D is unclear. V lost 6 bases, J lost 4 bases, and 19 bases lay in between. Germline CDR1 reads SGHRS; CDR2 reads YFSETQ. This CDR3 has 15 amino acids. CDR3 amino acids: CASKTSPHGGTEAFF. The CDR3 nucleotides read TGCGCCAGCAAAACATCCCCTCATGGAGGCACTGAAGCTTTCTTT. The entire variable domain, with the rest obtained from reference TRBV5-1 and TRBJ1-1, is as follows: KAGVTQTPRYLIKTRGQQVTLSCSPISGHRSVSWYQQTPGQGLQFLFEYFSETQRNKGNFPGRFSGRQFSNSRSEMNVSTLELGDSALYLCASKTSPHGGTEAFFGQGTRLTVV.

The genes are TRBV19 and TRBJ2-6, with unresolved D. Trimming cost V 3 bases and J 0 bases, with 6 bases left between them. The CDR3 runs 15 residues. Germline CDR1 LNHDA, CDR2 SQIVND (reference sequence). CDR3 in amino acids: CASSILTSGANVLTF. As DNA, the CDR3 is TGTGCCAGTAGTATTCTAACCTCTGGGGCCAACGTCCTGACTTTC.

The genes are TRBV4-1 and TRBJ2-1; maybe TRBD1 (6 bases). The germline CDR1 and CDR2 sequences are MGHRA and YSYEKL. V was trimmed by 0 bases and J by 10 bases, leaving 16 bases between them. The CDR3 has 15 residues. The CDR3 sequence: CASSQDFRVTGEQFF. The CDR3 nucleotides read TGCGCCAGCAGCCAAGATTTCAGGGTAACAGGGGAGCAGTTCTTC.

There are a few counts of this clone. The chain combines TRBV4-2 with TRBJ2-2; D is unclear. Germline V gives CDR1 LGHNA, CDR2 YNFKEQ. V was cut by 1 base and J by 4 bases, with 13 bases left in between. The CDR3 is 16 amino acids. CDR3 DNA sequence: TGTGCCAGCAGCCAAGGAGAGAACCCGGGCACCGGGGAGCTGTTTTTT. It encodes CASSQGENPGTGELFF.

The chain uses TRBV24-1 and TRBJ2-1, with TRBD2 matching over 9 bases. Germline CDR1 reads KGHDR; CDR2 reads SFDVKD. The V gene end was trimmed by 5 bases and the J gene end by 10 bases; junction bases not matched to a gene: 8. The CDR3 runs 14 residues. CDR3 in amino acids: CATSGSSGGAEQFF. The CDR3 DNA follows: TGTGCCACCAGTGGAAGTAGCGGGGGCGCCGAGCAGTTCTTC.

V gene TRBV5-1 combines with J gene TRBJ1-2; 8 bases fit TRBD1. The CDR3 is 15 amino acids. V gave up 0 bases and J gave up 5 bases; unmatched junction bases: 6. Germline assignment: CDR1 SGHRS and CDR2 YFSETQ. The DNA for the CDR3 is TGCGCCAGCAGCTTGGTACAGGGGGGTGGATATGGCTACACCTTC. Its protein is CASSLVQGGGYGYTF.

The chain couples TRBV2 to TRBJ2-3; perhaps TRBD1 as D (6 bases). CDR3 size: 14 residues. Trimming removed 5 bases from V and 5 bases from J, with 14 bases in between. Germline CDR1 SNHLY, CDR2 FYNNEI. CDR3 sequence (DNA): TGTGCCAGCAGTATCCGGGACATACAAGATACGCAGTATTTT. Residues: CASSIRDIQDTQYF.

The CDR3 here is CASQTGGGGYTF. CDR3 nucleotides: TGTGCCAGCCAGACAGGGGGCGGTGGCTACACCTTC. J is TRBJ1-2 and V is TRBV27; the match to TRBD1 covers 10 bases. The CDR3 covers 12 residues. Germline loops: CDR1 MNHEY, CDR2 SMNVEV (reference sequence). The junction had 4 bases not matched to a gene; V was cut back by 8 bases and J by 7 bases.

Only a few counts were recorded for this clone. The chain uses TRBV4-1 and TRBJ1-6, with D uncertain. The CDR3 loop spans 14 amino acids. CDR1 and CDR2 (germline): MGHRA, YSYEKL. The V end was cut by 1 base, the J end by 7 bases, with 8 bases between. For the CDR3, the DNA is TGCGCCAGCAGCCAAGGGGCAGACAATTCACCCCTCCACTTT. Residues: CASSQGADNSPLHF.

V gene TRBV7-9 combines with J gene TRBJ1-2; D uncertain. In germline, CDR1 is SEHNR, CDR2 FQNEAQ (reference sequence). The CDR3 is made up of 15 amino acids. V was clipped by 6 bases and J by 2 bases, with 16 bases between them. The CDR3: CASRNSEGGNYGYTF. The CDR3 DNA reads TGTGCCAGCAGAAATAGCGAGGGCGGAAACTATGGCTACACCTTC.

V gene TRBV28 combines with J gene TRBJ1-1, with D unresolved. Trimming left V 3 bases short and J 0 bases short, with 8 bases between. Germline CDR1 MDHEN, CDR2 SYDVKM. The CDR3 length is 14 residues. CDR3 sequence (DNA): TGTGCCAGCAGTTTGGAGGGTCTGAACACTGAAGCTTTCTTT. Residues: CASSLEGLNTEAFF. The variable domain in full, with the rest retrieved from reference TRBV28 and TRBJ1-1, is DVKVTQSSRYLVKRTGEKVFLECVQDMDHENMFWYRQDPGLGLRLIYFSYDVKMKEKGDIPEGYSVSREKKERFSLILESASTNQTSMYLCASSLEGLNTEAFFGQGTRLTVV.

J is TRBJ2-5 and V is TRBV19; D is tentatively TRBD1 or TRBD2 (6 bases each). The germline V gene has CDR1 LNHDA and CDR2 SQIVND (reference sequence). Trimming cost V 5 bases and J 7 bases, with 14 bases left between them. This CDR3 spans 13 amino acids. The CDR3 DNA is TGTGCCAGTAGTCTAGGGGGGCAGGGGACCCAGTACTTC. It yields the protein CASSLGGQGTQYF.

The V call is TRBV7-2, the J call TRBJ1-1, with D perhaps TRBD1 (6 bases). Germline values: CDR1 SGHTA, CDR2 FQGNSA. Trimming removed 4 bases from V and 7 bases from J, with 16 bases in between. CDR3 size: 14 residues. DNA of the CDR3: TGTGCCAGCAGCTCGCTAAACAGGGAAAGTGAAGCTTTCTTT. The encoded protein is CASSSLNRESEAFF.

V and J are TRBV19 and TRBJ2-1; D remains ambiguous. The CDR3 extends over 18 amino acids. Trimming left V 2 bases short and J 7 bases short, with 24 bases between. Germline CDR1 LNHDA, CDR2 SQIVND (reference sequence). CDR3 bases: TGTGCCAGTAGTATAATAGAACAGCCCTCCCACCTTATTAATGAGCAGTTCTTC. This translates into CASSIIEQPSHLINEQFF. The variable domain in full, completed from reference TRBV19 and TRBJ2-1, reads DGGITQSPKYLFRKEGQNVTLSCEQNLNHDAMYWYRQDPGQGLRLIYYSQIVNDFQKGDIAEGYSVSREKKESFPLTVTSAQKNPTAFYLCASSIIEQPSHLINEQFFGPGTRLTVL.

V usage is TRBV5-1 and J usage is TRBJ2-5, with D perhaps TRBD1 (5 bases). CDR3 length equals 13 residues. V was shortened by 5 bases and J by 5 bases, with 13 bases between the two germline ends. The germline V gene has CDR1 SGHRS and CDR2 YFSETQ. The CDR3: CASREGVTETQYF. Here the CDR3 DNA reads TGCGCCAGCAGAGAAGGGGTAACCGAGACCCAGTACTTC.